Listed below are T cell receptor beta chains from one sample, sequenced in a study of cytomegalovirus exposure and HLA in healthy donors. Libraries were prepared by immunoSEQ multiplex PCR; TCRdb keeps only in-frame clonotypes and omits some of them. Of approximately 80,000 clones detected, roughly 72% appear once; the ten largest clones hold about a fifth. Sample: PBMCs. These receptors were collected from a man aged 25-45 years in good health and CMV-seropositive. Both conserved end residues are part of each CDR3. Fields, in order: D gene, V gene, CDR3 length, J gene, clone size, CDR3 protein, CDR3 DNA. The D gene is left open where the match is weak. Only some rows state a clone size, as once, few, many or a class for expanded clones.

d_call: TRBD2; v_call: TRBV7-9; cdr3_length: 15; j_call: TRBJ2-7; clone_size: medium-sized; cdr3_aa: CASRGETSGGTEQYF; cdr3_nt: TGTGCCAGCAGGGGGGAGACTAGCGGGGGTACCGAGCAGTACTTC
d_call: .; v_call: TRBV2; cdr3_length: 15; j_call: TRBJ2-7; clone_size: .; cdr3_aa: CASSVGHLESYEQYF; cdr3_nt: TGTGCCAGCAGTGTAGGACATCTAGAATCCTACGAGCAGTACTTC
d_call: .; v_call: TRBV25-1; cdr3_length: 17; j_call: TRBJ1-5; clone_size: once; cdr3_aa: CASSGSGGADSNQPQHF; cdr3_nt: TGTGCCAGCAGTGGATCCGGAGGGGCGGATAGCAATCAGCCCCAGCATTTT
d_call: TRBD2; v_call: TRBV2; cdr3_length: 15; j_call: TRBJ2-7; clone_size: .; cdr3_aa: CASSTGTSGTYEQYF; cdr3_nt: TGTGCCAGCAGTACCGGGACTAGCGGGACCTACGAGCAGTACTTC
d_call: .; v_call: TRBV29-1; cdr3_length: 14; j_call: TRBJ1-4; clone_size: .; cdr3_aa: CSVLVQGGDEKLFF; cdr3_nt: TGCAGCGTTCTCGTCCAAGGGGGAGATGAAAAACTGTTTTTT
d_call: .; v_call: TRBV7-8; cdr3_length: 14; j_call: TRBJ2-7; clone_size: .; cdr3_aa: CASSYTGSSYEQYF; cdr3_nt: TGTGCCAGCAGCTATACAGGGAGCTCCTACGAGCAGTACTTC
d_call: TRBD1; v_call: TRBV5-4; cdr3_length: 15; j_call: TRBJ1-1; clone_size: .; cdr3_aa: CASSAGTGAITEAFF; cdr3_nt: TGTGCCAGCAGCGCGGGGACAGGAGCTATCACTGAAGCTTTCTTT
d_call: TRBD2; v_call: TRBV10-3; cdr3_length: 15; j_call: TRBJ2-1; clone_size: few; cdr3_aa: CAITSGTSSYNEQFF; cdr3_nt: TGTGCCATCACTTCCGGGACTAGCTCCTACAATGAGCAGTTCTTC
d_call: .; v_call: TRBV5-1; cdr3_length: 15; j_call: TRBJ1-1; clone_size: .; cdr3_aa: CASSGREGGNTEAFF; cdr3_nt: TGCGCCAGCAGCGGCCGGGAGGGGGGGAACACTGAAGCTTTCTTT
d_call: .; v_call: TRBV7-3; cdr3_length: 16; j_call: TRBJ2-3; clone_size: .; cdr3_aa: CASSLMAGATTDTQYF; cdr3_nt: TGTGCCAGCAGCTTAATGGCGGGGGCCACCACAGATACGCAGTATTTT
d_call: TRBD2; v_call: TRBV7-2; cdr3_length: 15; j_call: TRBJ2-5; clone_size: .; cdr3_aa: CASSTGLAATETQYF; cdr3_nt: TGTGCCAGCAGCACGGGACTAGCGGCCACGGAGACCCAGTACTTC
d_call: TRBD2; v_call: TRBV6-1; cdr3_length: 15; j_call: TRBJ2-1; clone_size: few; cdr3_aa: CASSAGLAGGGEQFF; cdr3_nt: TGTGCCAGCAGCGCTGGACTAGCGGGAGGCGGTGAGCAGTTCTTC
d_call: TRBD1; v_call: TRBV27; cdr3_length: 15; j_call: TRBJ1-5; clone_size: .; cdr3_aa: CASSLGQSSNQPQHF; cdr3_nt: TGTGCCAGCAGTTTGGGACAGTCTAGCAATCAGCCCCAGCATTTT
d_call: TRBD1; v_call: TRBV5-1; cdr3_length: 15; j_call: TRBJ1-2; clone_size: .; cdr3_aa: CASSLDTQGAGGYTF; cdr3_nt: TGCGCCAGCAGCCTCGATACCCAGGGGGCTGGTGGCTACACCTTC
d_call: .; v_call: TRBV28; cdr3_length: 12; j_call: TRBJ2-2; clone_size: once; cdr3_aa: CASSVLTGELFF; cdr3_nt: TGTGCCAGCAGTGTCCTCACCGGGGAGCTGTTTTTT
d_call: TRBD1; v_call: TRBV27; cdr3_length: 14; j_call: TRBJ1-1; clone_size: .; cdr3_aa: CASFHTGTATEAFF; cdr3_nt: TGTGCCAGCTTCCACACCGGGACAGCGACTGAAGCTTTCTTT
d_call: .; v_call: TRBV19; cdr3_length: 14; j_call: TRBJ1-1; clone_size: .; cdr3_aa: CASSIGGLGTEAFF; cdr3_nt: TGTGCCAGTAGTATCGGGGGGCTAGGGACTGAAGCTTTCTTT
d_call: .; v_call: TRBV4-1; cdr3_length: 15; j_call: TRBJ1-3; clone_size: .; cdr3_aa: CASSPTGSTGNTIYF; cdr3_nt: TGCGCCAGCAGCCCTACAGGCTCGACCGGAAACACCATATATTTT
d_call: TRBD1; v_call: TRBV19; cdr3_length: 17; j_call: TRBJ1-1; clone_size: once; cdr3_aa: CASRTGTGALESTEAFF; cdr3_nt: TGTGCCAGTAGAACCGGGACAGGCGCCCTCGAATCCACTGAAGCTTTCTTT
d_call: TRBD1; v_call: TRBV9; cdr3_length: 14; j_call: TRBJ1-1; clone_size: few; cdr3_aa: CASSITGEFTEAFF; cdr3_nt: TGTGCCAGCAGCATTACAGGGGAATTCACTGAAGCTTTCTTT
d_call: .; v_call: TRBV6-4; cdr3_length: 14; j_call: TRBJ2-1; clone_size: .; cdr3_aa: CASSIDAGYNEQFF; cdr3_nt: TGTGCCAGCAGCATCGATGCGGGTTACAATGAGCAGTTCTTC
d_call: .; v_call: TRBV6-1; cdr3_length: 13; j_call: TRBJ2-2; clone_size: .; cdr3_aa: CASRTANTGELFF; cdr3_nt: TGTGCCAGCAGGACAGCGAACACCGGGGAGCTGTTTTTT
d_call: .; v_call: TRBV29-1; cdr3_length: 11; j_call: TRBJ2-1; clone_size: .; cdr3_aa: CSTGEAYEQFF; cdr3_nt: TGCAGCACCGGAGAGGCCTATGAGCAGTTCTTC
d_call: TRBD1; v_call: TRBV7-2; cdr3_length: 14; j_call: TRBJ2-7; clone_size: .; cdr3_aa: CASSPTGGSYEQYF; cdr3_nt: TGTGCCAGCAGCCCCACAGGGGGGTCCTACGAGCAGTACTTC
d_call: TRBD1; v_call: TRBV29-1; cdr3_length: 12; j_call: TRBJ2-1; clone_size: .; cdr3_aa: CSYGTGGNEQFF; cdr3_nt: TGCAGCTACGGGACAGGGGGCAATGAGCAGTTCTTC
d_call: .; v_call: TRBV6-5; cdr3_length: 12; j_call: TRBJ2-7; clone_size: .; cdr3_aa: CASQTGVGEQYF; cdr3_nt: TGTGCCAGCCAGACGGGGGTTGGGGAGCAGTACTTC
d_call: .; v_call: TRBV28; cdr3_length: 14; j_call: TRBJ1-2; clone_size: .; cdr3_aa: CASSALKTPWGYTF; cdr3_nt: TGTGCCAGCAGTGCACTCAAAACCCCGTGGGGCTACACCTTC
d_call: TRBD1; v_call: TRBV5-1; cdr3_length: 16; j_call: TRBJ2-7; clone_size: .; cdr3_aa: CASSFDPDRGHREQYF; cdr3_nt: TGCGCCAGCAGCTTCGACCCGGACAGGGGGCATCGCGAGCAGTACTTC
d_call: TRBD1; v_call: TRBV7-9; cdr3_length: 14; j_call: TRBJ2-5; clone_size: .; cdr3_aa: CASSPTGHQETQYF; cdr3_nt: TGTGCCAGCAGCCCGACAGGGCACCAAGAGACCCAGTACTTC
d_call: .; v_call: TRBV19; cdr3_length: 14; j_call: TRBJ1-6; clone_size: .; cdr3_aa: CASNSGNYNSPLHF; cdr3_nt: TGTGCCAGTAATTCGGGGAACTATAATTCACCCCTCCACTTT
d_call: .; v_call: TRBV5-1; cdr3_length: 13; j_call: TRBJ2-7; clone_size: .; cdr3_aa: CASSLTAGYEQYF; cdr3_nt: TGCGCCAGCAGCTTGACGGCGGGCTACGAGCAGTACTTC
d_call: .; v_call: TRBV28; cdr3_length: 15; j_call: TRBJ2-6; clone_size: once; cdr3_aa: CASSWTVPGANVLTF; cdr3_nt: TGTGCCAGCAGTTGGACAGTTCCTGGGGCCAACGTCCTGACTTTC
d_call: .; v_call: TRBV7-2; cdr3_length: 12; j_call: TRBJ1-5; clone_size: .; cdr3_aa: CASSLWGGLQHF; cdr3_nt: TGTGCCAGCAGCTTGTGGGGGGGGCTCCAGCATTTT
d_call: .; v_call: TRBV7-8; cdr3_length: 13; j_call: TRBJ2-5; clone_size: .; cdr3_aa: CASSRGESETQYF; cdr3_nt: TGTGCCAGCAGCCGAGGCGAGTCGGAGACCCAGTACTTC
d_call: TRBD1; v_call: TRBV6-1; cdr3_length: 15; j_call: TRBJ1-5; clone_size: few; cdr3_aa: CASSDDRGRGLPQHF; cdr3_nt: TGTGCCAGCAGTGATGACAGGGGGCGAGGTCTGCCCCAGCATTTT
d_call: .; v_call: TRBV6-5; cdr3_length: 13; j_call: TRBJ2-1; clone_size: .; cdr3_aa: CASSYGGYNEQFF; cdr3_nt: TGTGCCAGCAGTTACGGGGGGTACAATGAGCAGTTCTTC
d_call: .; v_call: TRBV5-1; cdr3_length: 15; j_call: TRBJ1-6; clone_size: .; cdr3_aa: CASSLVSGYNSPLHF; cdr3_nt: TGCGCCAGCAGCTTGGTTTCCGGTTATAATTCACCCCTCCACTTT
d_call: TRBD1; v_call: TRBV28; cdr3_length: 14; j_call: TRBJ2-2; clone_size: .; cdr3_aa: CASSLWTGSRELFF; cdr3_nt: TGTGCCAGCAGTCTGTGGACAGGGTCCCGGGAGCTGTTTTTT
d_call: TRBD1; v_call: TRBV9; cdr3_length: 16; j_call: TRBJ2-3; clone_size: .; cdr3_aa: CASSRRGTGATDTQYF; cdr3_nt: TGTGCCAGCAGCCGTAGAGGGACAGGAGCCACAGATACGCAGTATTTT
d_call: .; v_call: TRBV2; cdr3_length: 15; j_call: TRBJ1-5; clone_size: once; cdr3_aa: CASTDRPDSNQPQHF; cdr3_nt: TGTGCCAGCACCGACAGGCCGGATAGCAATCAGCCCCAGCATTTT
d_call: .; v_call: TRBV6-5; cdr3_length: 15; j_call: TRBJ1-3; clone_size: .; cdr3_aa: CASSYSADSGNTIYF; cdr3_nt: TGTGCCAGCAGTTACTCGGCAGACTCTGGAAACACCATATATTTT
d_call: .; v_call: TRBV1; cdr3_length: 19; j_call: TRBJ2-1; clone_size: .; cdr3_aa: CTSSGRGRPAGDMEGEQFF; cdr3_nt: TGCACCAGCAGCGGACGGGGAAGGCCAGCGGGAGATATGGAGGGTGAGCAGTTCTTC
d_call: .; v_call: TRBV7-3; cdr3_length: 14; j_call: TRBJ2-5; clone_size: once; cdr3_aa: CASSIPQGQETQYF; cdr3_nt: TGTGCCAGCAGCATACCTCAGGGGCAAGAGACCCAGTACTTC
d_call: TRBD2; v_call: TRBV5-6; cdr3_length: 15; j_call: TRBJ2-3; clone_size: few; cdr3_aa: CASSLRGGRTDTQYF; cdr3_nt: TGTGCCAGCAGCTTGCGCGGGGGGCGGACAGATACGCAGTATTTT
d_call: .; v_call: TRBV27; cdr3_length: 14; j_call: TRBJ1-6; clone_size: .; cdr3_aa: CASSLYRSNSPLHF; cdr3_nt: TGTGCCAGCAGTTTATATCGGTCTAATTCACCCCTCCACTTT
d_call: .; v_call: TRBV10-3; cdr3_length: 16; j_call: TRBJ1-2; clone_size: once; cdr3_aa: CAISSQKAGVDNGYTF; cdr3_nt: TGTGCCATCAGTTCACAAAAGGCGGGAGTTGATAATGGCTACACCTTC
d_call: TRBD2; v_call: TRBV5-6; cdr3_length: 17; j_call: TRBJ2-5; clone_size: .; cdr3_aa: CASSLVGLAAAGETQYF; cdr3_nt: TGTGCCAGCAGCTTGGTGGGACTAGCGGCAGCGGGAGAGACCCAGTACTTC
d_call: .; v_call: TRBV5-1; cdr3_length: 12; j_call: TRBJ2-1; clone_size: .; cdr3_aa: CASSLEARDLIF; cdr3_nt: TGCGCCAGCAGCTTAGAAGCGCGAGACCTGATCTTC
d_call: .; v_call: TRBV6-4; cdr3_length: 15; j_call: TRBJ2-2; clone_size: few; cdr3_aa: CASSDSSGNTGELFF; cdr3_nt: TGTGCCAGCAGTGACTCTAGCGGGAACACCGGGGAGCTGTTTTTT
d_call: TRBD1; v_call: TRBV29-1; cdr3_length: 14; j_call: TRBJ1-2; clone_size: few; cdr3_aa: CSAQTGGAIDGYPF; cdr3_nt: TGCAGCGCCCAGACAGGGGGCGCGATCGACGGCTACCCCTTC
d_call: .; v_call: TRBV7-9; cdr3_length: 15; j_call: TRBJ1-4; clone_size: .; cdr3_aa: CASSPRVSTGEKLFF; cdr3_nt: TGTGCCAGCAGCCCGAGGGTCTCGACAGGTGAAAAACTGTTTTTT
d_call: TRBD1; v_call: TRBV29-1; cdr3_length: 14; j_call: TRBJ1-2; clone_size: once; cdr3_aa: CSVDDTGTDYGYTF; cdr3_nt: TGCAGCGTTGACGACACCGGGACAGATTATGGCTACACCTTC